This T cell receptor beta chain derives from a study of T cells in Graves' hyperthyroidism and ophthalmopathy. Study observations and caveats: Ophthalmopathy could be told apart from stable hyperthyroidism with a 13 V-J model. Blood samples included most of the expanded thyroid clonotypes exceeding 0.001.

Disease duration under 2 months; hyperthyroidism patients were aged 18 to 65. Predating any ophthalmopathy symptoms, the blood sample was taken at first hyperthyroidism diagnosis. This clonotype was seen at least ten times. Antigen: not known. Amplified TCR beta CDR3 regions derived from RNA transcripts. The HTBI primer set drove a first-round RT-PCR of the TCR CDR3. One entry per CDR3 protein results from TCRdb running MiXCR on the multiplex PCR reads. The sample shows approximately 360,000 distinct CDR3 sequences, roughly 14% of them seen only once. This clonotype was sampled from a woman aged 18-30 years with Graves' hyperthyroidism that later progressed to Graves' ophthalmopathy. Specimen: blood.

Here the CDR3 reads CASSPLGLASYEQYF. CDR3 bases: TGTGCCAGCAGCCCGCTGGGACTAGCGTCCTACGAGCAGTACTTC. The genes are TRBV3-1 and TRBJ2-7; 10 bases agree with TRBD2. Trimming cost V 4 bases and J 1 base; bases outside gene matches: 4. The CDR3 is 15 residues long. Germline CDR1 LGHDT, CDR2 YNNKEL (reference sequence).